The entry that follows covers one T cell receptor (beta chain) sequence. This sample is part of a study of blood T cell repertoires in COVID-19. CDR3 length: 14 residues. With V trimmed by 6 bases and J by 0 bases, 2 bases remained unmatched. Germline lookup yields CDR1 SGHTA and CDR2 FQGNSA. Using immunoSEQ multiplex PCR, the repertoire was profiled, and TCRdb retains in-frame clones only, with some absent. The sample lists about 200,000 clones; 86% were seen once. The gene calls are TRBV7-2 and TRBJ1-3, with 7 bases that match TRBD1. The clonotype originates from a man in his forties or fifties with acute COVID-19. The sequenced sample consisted of PBMCs or T cells enriched from blood (not recorded which). DNA of the CDR3: TGTGCCAGCAGTAGGGACAGCTCTGGAAACACCATATATTTT. Translating it yields CASSRDSSGNTIYF.